This entry concerns a single T cell receptor (beta chain). The data were obtained in a study of blood T cell repertoires in COVID-19. Using immunoSEQ multiplex PCR, the repertoire was profiled, and TCRdb retains in-frame clones only, with some absent. The sample carries about 160,000 clones, 87% recorded once. V lost 1 base and J lost 4; bases outside the gene matches: 2. The germline V gene encodes CDR1 SGHVS and CDR2 FQNEAQ. The CDR3 contains 15 residues. V usage is TRBV7-8 and J usage is TRBJ2-1, with TRBD2 matching 9 bases. The sequence was obtained from a woman aged 50 to 60 who had recovered from COVID-19. The sequenced sample was PBMCs or T cells enriched from blood (not recorded which). The CDR3: CASSLDGLAYNEQFF. CDR3 sequence (DNA): TGTGCCAGCAGCTTAGATGGACTAGCGTACAATGAGCAGTTCTTC.